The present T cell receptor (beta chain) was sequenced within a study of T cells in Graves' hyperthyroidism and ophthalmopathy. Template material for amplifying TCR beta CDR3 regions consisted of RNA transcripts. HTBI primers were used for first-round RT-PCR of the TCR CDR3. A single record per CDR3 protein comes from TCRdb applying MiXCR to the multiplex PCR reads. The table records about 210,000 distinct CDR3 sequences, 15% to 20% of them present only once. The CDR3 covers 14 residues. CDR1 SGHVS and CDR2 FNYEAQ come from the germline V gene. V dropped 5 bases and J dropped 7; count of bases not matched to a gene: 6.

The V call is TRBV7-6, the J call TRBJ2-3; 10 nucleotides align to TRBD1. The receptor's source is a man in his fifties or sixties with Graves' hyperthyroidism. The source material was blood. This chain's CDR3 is CASSGRDRGYTQYF. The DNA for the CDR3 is TGTGCCAGCAGCGGACGGGACAGGGGATATACGCAGTATTTT.